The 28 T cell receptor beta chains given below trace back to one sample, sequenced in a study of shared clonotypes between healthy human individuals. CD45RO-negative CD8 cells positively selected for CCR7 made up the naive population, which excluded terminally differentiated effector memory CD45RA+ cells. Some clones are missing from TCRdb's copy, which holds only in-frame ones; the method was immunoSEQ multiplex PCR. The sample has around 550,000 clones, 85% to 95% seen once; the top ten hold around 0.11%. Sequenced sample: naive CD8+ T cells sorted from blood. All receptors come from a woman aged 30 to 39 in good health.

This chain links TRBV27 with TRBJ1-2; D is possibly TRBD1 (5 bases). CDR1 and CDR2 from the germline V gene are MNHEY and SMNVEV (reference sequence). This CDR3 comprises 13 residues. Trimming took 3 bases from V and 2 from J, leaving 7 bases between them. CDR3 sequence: CASSFRQNYGYTF. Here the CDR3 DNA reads TGTGCCAGCAGTTTTAGACAGAACTATGGCTACACCTTC.

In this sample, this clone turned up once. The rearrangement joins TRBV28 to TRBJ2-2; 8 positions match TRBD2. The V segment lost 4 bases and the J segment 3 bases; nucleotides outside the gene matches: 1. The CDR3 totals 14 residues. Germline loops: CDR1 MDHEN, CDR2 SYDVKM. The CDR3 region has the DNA TGTGCCAGCAGTTCGGGAGGGGACACCGGGGAGCTGTTTTTT. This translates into CASSSGGDTGELFF.

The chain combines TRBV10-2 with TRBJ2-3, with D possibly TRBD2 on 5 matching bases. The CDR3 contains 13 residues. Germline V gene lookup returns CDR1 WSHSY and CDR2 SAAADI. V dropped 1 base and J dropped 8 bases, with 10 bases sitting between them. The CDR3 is CASSEWVRGTQYF. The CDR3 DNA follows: TGCGCCAGCAGTGAGTGGGTACGGGGTACGCAGTATTTT.

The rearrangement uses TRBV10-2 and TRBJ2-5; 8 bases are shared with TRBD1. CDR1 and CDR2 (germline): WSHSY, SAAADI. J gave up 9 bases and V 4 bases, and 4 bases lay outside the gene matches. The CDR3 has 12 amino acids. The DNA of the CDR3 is TGCGCCAGCAGTGCAGGGGGCGGATCCCAGTACTTC. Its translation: CASSAGGGSQYF.

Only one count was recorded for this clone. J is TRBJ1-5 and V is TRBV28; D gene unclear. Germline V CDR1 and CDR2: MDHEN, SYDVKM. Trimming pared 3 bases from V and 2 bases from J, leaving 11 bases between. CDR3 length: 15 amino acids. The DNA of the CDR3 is TGTGCCAGCAGTTTTGTGGGGTCCGGCAATCAGCCCCAGCATTTT. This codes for CASSFVGSGNQPQHF.

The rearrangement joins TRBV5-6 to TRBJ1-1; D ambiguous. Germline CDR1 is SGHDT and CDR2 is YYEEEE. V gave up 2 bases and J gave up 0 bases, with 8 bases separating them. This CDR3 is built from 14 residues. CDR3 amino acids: CASSFGDMNTEAFF. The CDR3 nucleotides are TGTGCCAGCAGCTTCGGGGATATGAACACTGAAGCTTTCTTT.

The chain's CDR3 is CASSDPKETGPSYEQYF. In DNA form, the CDR3 reads TGTGCCAGCAGCGACCCAAAAGAGACAGGGCCCTCCTACGAGCAGTACTTC. The rearrangement links TRBV28 to TRBJ2-7, with TRBD1 identical over 7 bases. The CDR3 length is 17 residues. Germline loops: CDR1 MDHEN, CDR2 SYDVKM. With V trimmed by 6 bases and J by 0 bases, 14 bases remained unmatched. The whole variable domain, filled in from reference TRBV28 and TRBJ2-7, reads DVKVTQSSRYLVKRTGEKVFLECVQDMDHENMFWYRQDPGLGLRLIYFSYDVKMKEKGDIPEGYSVSREKKERFSLILESASTNQTSMYLCASSDPKETGPSYEQYFGPGTRLTVT.

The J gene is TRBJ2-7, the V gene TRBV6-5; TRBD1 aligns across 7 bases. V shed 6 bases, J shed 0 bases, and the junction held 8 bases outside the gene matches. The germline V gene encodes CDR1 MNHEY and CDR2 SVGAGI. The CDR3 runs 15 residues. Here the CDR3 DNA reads TGTGCCAGCAGGGACCGACAGGGCGTCTCCTACGAGCAGTACTTC. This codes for CASRDRQGVSYEQYF.

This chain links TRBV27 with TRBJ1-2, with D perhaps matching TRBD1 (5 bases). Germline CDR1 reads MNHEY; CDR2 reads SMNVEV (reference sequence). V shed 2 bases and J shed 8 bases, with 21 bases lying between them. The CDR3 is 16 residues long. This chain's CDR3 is CASSLGGNSNYGGYTF. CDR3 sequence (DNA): TGTGCCAGCAGTTTAGGGGGGAATTCGAACTATGGCGGCTACACCTTC.

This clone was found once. Written as DNA, the CDR3 is TGCGCCAGCAGCCAAGCGCCGGACGGCTACGAGCAGTACTTC. It is translated as CASSQAPDGYEQYF. The V call is TRBV4-1, the J call TRBJ2-7; D remains unclear. The germline CDR1 and CDR2 sequences are MGHRA and YSYEKL. The CDR3 extends over 14 amino acids. Trimming cost V 1 base and J 3 bases, with 10 bases left between them.

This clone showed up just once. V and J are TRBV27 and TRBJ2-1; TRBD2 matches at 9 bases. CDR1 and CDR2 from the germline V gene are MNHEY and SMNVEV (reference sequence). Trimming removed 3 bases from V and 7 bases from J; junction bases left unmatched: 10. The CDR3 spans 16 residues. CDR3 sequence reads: CASSFVPSGRWNEQFF. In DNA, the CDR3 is TGTGCCAGCAGTTTCGTTCCCAGCGGGAGGTGGAATGAGCAGTTCTTC.

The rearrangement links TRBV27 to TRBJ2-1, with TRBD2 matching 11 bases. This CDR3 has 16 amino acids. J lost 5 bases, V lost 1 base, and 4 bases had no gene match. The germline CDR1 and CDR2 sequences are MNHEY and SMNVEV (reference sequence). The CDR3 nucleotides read TGTGCCAGCAGTTTATTGGGACTAGCGGTAGACAATGAGCAGTTCTTC. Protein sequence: CASSLLGLAVDNEQFF.

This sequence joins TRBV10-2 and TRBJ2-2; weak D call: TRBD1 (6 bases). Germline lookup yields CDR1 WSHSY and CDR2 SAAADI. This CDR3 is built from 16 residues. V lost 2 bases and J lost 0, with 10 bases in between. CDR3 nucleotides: TGCGCCAGCAGTGAGATGGGACATACGAACACCGGGGAGCTGTTTTTT. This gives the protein CASSEMGHTNTGELFF.

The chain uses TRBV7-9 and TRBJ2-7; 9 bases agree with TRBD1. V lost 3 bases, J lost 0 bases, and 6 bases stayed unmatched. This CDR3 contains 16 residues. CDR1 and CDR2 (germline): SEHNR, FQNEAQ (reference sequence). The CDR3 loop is CASSLSGTGSSYEQYF. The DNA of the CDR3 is TGTGCCAGCAGCTTGTCCGGGACAGGGAGCTCCTACGAGCAGTACTTC.

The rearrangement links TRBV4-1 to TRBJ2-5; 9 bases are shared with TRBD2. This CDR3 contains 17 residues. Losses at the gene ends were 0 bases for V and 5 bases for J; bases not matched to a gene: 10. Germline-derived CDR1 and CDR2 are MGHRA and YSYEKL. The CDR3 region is CASSQEQAGGPRETQYF. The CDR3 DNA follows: TGCGCCAGCAGCCAAGAACAGGCGGGAGGGCCCAGGGAGACCCAGTACTTC.

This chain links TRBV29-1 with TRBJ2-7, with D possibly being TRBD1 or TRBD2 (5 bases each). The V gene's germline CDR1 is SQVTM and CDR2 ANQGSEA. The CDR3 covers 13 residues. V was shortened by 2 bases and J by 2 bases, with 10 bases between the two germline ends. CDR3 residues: CSVETGGTYEQYF. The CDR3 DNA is TGCAGCGTTGAAACAGGAGGAACCTACGAGCAGTACTTC.

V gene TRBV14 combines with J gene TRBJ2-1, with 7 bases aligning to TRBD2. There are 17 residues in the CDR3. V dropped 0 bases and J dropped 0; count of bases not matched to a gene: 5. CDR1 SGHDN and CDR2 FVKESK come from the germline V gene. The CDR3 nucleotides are TGTGCCAGCAGCCAAGAAGATGGCGGGAGCTCCTACAATGAGCAGTTCTTC. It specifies CASSQEDGGSSYNEQFF.

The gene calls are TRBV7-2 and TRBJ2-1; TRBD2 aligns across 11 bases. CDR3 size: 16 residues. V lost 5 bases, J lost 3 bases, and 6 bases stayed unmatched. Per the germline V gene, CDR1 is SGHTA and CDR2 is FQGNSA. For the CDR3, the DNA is TGTGCCAGCAGCATGTGGACTAGCGGGTACTACAATGAGCAGTTCTTC. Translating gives CASSMWTSGYYNEQFF.

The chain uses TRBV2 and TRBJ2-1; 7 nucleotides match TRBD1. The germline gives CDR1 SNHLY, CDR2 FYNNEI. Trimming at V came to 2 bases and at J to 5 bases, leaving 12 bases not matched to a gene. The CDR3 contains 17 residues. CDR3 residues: CASSEPQLTGRHNEQFF. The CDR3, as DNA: TGTGCCAGCAGTGAACCACAACTGACAGGGCGGCACAATGAGCAGTTCTTC.

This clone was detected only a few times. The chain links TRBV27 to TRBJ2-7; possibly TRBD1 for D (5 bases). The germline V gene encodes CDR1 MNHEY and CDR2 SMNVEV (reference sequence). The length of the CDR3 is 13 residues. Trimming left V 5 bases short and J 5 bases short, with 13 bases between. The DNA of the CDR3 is TGTGCCAGCAGTCCAACAGGACCCCACGAGCAGTACTTC. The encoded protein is CASSPTGPHEQYF.

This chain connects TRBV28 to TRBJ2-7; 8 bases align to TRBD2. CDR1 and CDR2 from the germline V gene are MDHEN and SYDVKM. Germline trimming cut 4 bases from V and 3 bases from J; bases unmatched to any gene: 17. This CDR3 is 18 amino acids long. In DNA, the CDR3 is TGTGCCAGCAGTTCCCCGAGGGAGGGAGCGGGAGAGAACTACGAGCAGTACTTC. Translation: CASSSPREGAGENYEQYF.

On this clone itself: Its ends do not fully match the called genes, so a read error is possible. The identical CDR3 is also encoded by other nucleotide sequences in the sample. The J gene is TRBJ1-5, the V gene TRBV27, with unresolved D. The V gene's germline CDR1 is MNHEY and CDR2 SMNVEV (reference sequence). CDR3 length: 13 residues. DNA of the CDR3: TGTGCCAGCAGTTTATTTAGCAATCAACCCCAGCATTTT. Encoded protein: CASSLFSNQPQHF.

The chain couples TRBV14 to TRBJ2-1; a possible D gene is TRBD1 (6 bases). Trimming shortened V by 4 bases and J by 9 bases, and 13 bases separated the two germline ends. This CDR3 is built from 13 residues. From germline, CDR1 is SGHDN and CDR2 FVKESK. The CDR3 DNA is TGTGCCAGCAGCCTATCTCTAGGGGGTGAGCAGTTCTTC. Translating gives CASSLSLGGEQFF.

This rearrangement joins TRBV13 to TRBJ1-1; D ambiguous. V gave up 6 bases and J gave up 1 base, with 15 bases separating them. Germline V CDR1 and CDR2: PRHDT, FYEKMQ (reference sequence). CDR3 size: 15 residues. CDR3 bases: TGTGCCAGCAGGTCCCTGATTAACACGAACACTGAAGCTTTCTTT. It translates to CASRSLINTNTEAFF. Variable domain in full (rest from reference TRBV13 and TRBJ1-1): AAGVIQSPRHLIKEKRETATLKCYPIPRHDTVYWYQQGPGQDPQFLISFYEKMQSDKGSIPDRFSAQQFSDYHSELNMSSLELGDSALYFCASRSLINTNTEAFFGQGTRLTVV.

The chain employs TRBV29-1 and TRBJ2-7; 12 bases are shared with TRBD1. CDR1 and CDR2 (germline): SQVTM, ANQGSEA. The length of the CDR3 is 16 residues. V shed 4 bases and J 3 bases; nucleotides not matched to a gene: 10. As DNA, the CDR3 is TGCAGCGTTGCAGGGACAGGGGGCCAAGGGGACTACGAGCAGTACTTC. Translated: CSVAGTGGQGDYEQYF.

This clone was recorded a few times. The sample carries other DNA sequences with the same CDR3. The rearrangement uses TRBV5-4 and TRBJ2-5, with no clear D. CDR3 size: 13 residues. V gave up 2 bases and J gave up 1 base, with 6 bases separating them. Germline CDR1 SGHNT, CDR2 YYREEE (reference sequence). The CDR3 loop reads CASSFSAQETQYF. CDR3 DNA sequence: TGTGCCAGCAGCTTTTCCGCCCAAGAGACCCAGTACTTC.

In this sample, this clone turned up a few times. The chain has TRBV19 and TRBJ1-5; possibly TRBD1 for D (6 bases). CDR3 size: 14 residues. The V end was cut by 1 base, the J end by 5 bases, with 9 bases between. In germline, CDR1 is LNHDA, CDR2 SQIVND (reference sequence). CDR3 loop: CASSIGTAYQPQHF. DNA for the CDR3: TGTGCCAGTAGTATAGGGACAGCCTATCAGCCCCAGCATTTT.

The CDR3 region has the DNA TGTGCCAGTAGTGCAACTAGCGGCTACGAGCAGTACTTC. It codes for CASSATSGYEQYF. J is TRBJ2-5 and V is TRBV19; 8 bases fit TRBD2. The J call is in doubt because the DNA end fits TRBJ2-7 better. The CDR3 extends over 13 amino acids. Germline-derived CDR1 and CDR2 are LNHDA and SQIVND (reference sequence).